A selection of T cell receptor beta chains follows, all from one sample in a study of cytomegalovirus exposure and HLA in healthy donors. Clones were sequenced by immunoSEQ multiplex PCR, and TCRdb holds only the in-frame ones, with some missing. The data hold 150,000 to 200,000 clones, with around three quarters observed a single time. Sequenced input: PBMCs. These receptors all stem from a woman in her thirties or forties in good health and CMV-seronegative. Each CDR3 is given with its conserved first and last residue. Each record gives: D gene, V gene, J gene, clone size, CDR3 protein, CDR3 DNA. The D gene is left open where the match is weak. Rows may omit the clone size; those that give it use once, few, many or a size class.

.	TRBV19	TRBJ2-1	many	CASSAEYAYNEQFF	TGTGCCAGTAGTGCGGAATACGCTTACAATGAGCAGTTCTTC
TRBD2	TRBV7-7	TRBJ2-3	.	CASSRGLSATDTQYF	TGTGCCAGCAGCCGGGGACTAAGCGCTACAGATACGCAGTATTTT
.	TRBV15	TRBJ2-3	.	CATSRDHRQSTDTQYF	TGTGCCACCAGCAGAGATCACAGACAGAGCACAGATACGCAGTATTTT
TRBD1	TRBV5-5	TRBJ1-2	.	CSSSFRDRDRVYGYTF	TGTTCCAGCAGTTTCCGGGACAGGGATCGGGTCTATGGCTACACCTTC
TRBD1	TRBV28	TRBJ1-2	.	CASRIPRTGGRIHGYGYTF	TGTGCCAGCAGGATACCGAGGACAGGGGGTAGAATCCACGGGTATGGCTACACCTTC
TRBD2	TRBV11-2	TRBJ2-2	.	CASSLGAGVNTGELFF	TGTGCCAGCAGCTTAGGGGCGGGGGTGAACACCGGGGAGCTGTTTTTT
TRBD2	TRBV5-1	TRBJ2-1	.	CASSWRGGANEQFF	TGCGCCAGCAGCTGGCGCGGGGGGGCCAATGAGCAGTTCTTC
.	TRBV28	TRBJ1-2	.	CASSLQGPSGYTF	TGTGCCAGCAGTTTACAGGGGCCGTCCGGCTACACCTTC
TRBD1	TRBV5-1	TRBJ2-3	.	CASSPGQGGTQYF	TGCGCCAGCAGCCCGGGACAGGGTGGAACGCAGTATTTT
.	TRBV2	TRBJ2-3	.	CASSDRYTSTDTQYF	TGTGCCAGCAGTGACAGGTACACTAGCACAGATACGCAGTATTTT
TRBD2	TRBV5-1	TRBJ2-1	few	CASSLVAGDYNEQFF	TGCGCCAGCAGCTTGGTAGCGGGGGACTACAATGAGCAGTTCTTC
TRBD1	TRBV11-2	TRBJ1-5	once	CASSLHRGDQPQHF	TGTGCCAGCAGCCTTCACAGGGGGGATCAGCCCCAGCATTTT
.	TRBV5-1	TRBJ2-1	.	CASSPWPQDNNEQFF	TGCGCCAGCAGCCCCTGGCCCCAAGATAACAATGAGCAGTTCTTC
.	TRBV2	TRBJ1-1	.	CASVAGGWNTEAFF	TGTGCCAGCGTGGCGGGGGGATGGAACACTGAAGCTTTCTTT
.	TRBV29-1	TRBJ1-4	.	CSVEGSANEKLFF	TGCAGCGTTGAGGGCTCAGCTAATGAAAAACTGTTTTTT
TRBD1	TRBV6-5	TRBJ1-1	.	CASSRTGAKSEAFF	TGTGCCAGCAGTAGGACAGGGGCCAAATCTGAAGCTTTCTTT
TRBD2	TRBV18	TRBJ2-7	.	CASSQPGSGAYEQYF	TGTGCCAGCTCACAGCCCGGTAGCGGGGCCTACGAGCAGTACTTC
TRBD2	TRBV4-2	TRBJ2-5	.	CASSHSLAGGETQYF	TGTGCCAGCAGCCATTCACTAGCGGGGGGTGAGACCCAGTACTTC
TRBD2	TRBV6-1	TRBJ2-1	once	CASRQLAVREQFF	TGTGCCAGCAGACAACTAGCGGTCAGGGAGCAGTTCTTC
.	TRBV5-5	TRBJ1-1	.	CASSPINTEAFF	TGTGCCAGCAGCCCAATTAACACTGAAGCTTTCTTT
.	TRBV7-2	TRBJ2-5	.	CASSFSRDQYF	TGTGCCAGCAGCTTTTCGAGGGACCAGTACTTC
TRBD1	TRBV6-1	TRBJ2-3	once	CASSRSGTGKDTQYF	TGTGCCAGCAGTAGATCCGGGACAGGGAAAGATACGCAGTATTTT
.	TRBV5-1	TRBJ2-1	.	CASSLGDTYNEQFF	TGCGCCAGCAGCTTGGGAGACACTTACAATGAGCAGTTCTTC
.	TRBV5-5	TRBJ1-1	.	CASSPQASMNTEAFF	TGTGCCAGCAGCCCACAGGCCTCAATGAACACTGAAGCTTTCTTT
TRBD1	TRBV18	TRBJ1-5	.	CASSPDRGPNQPQHF	TGTGCCAGCTCCCCGGACAGGGGGCCGAATCAGCCCCAGCATTTT
.	TRBV10-3	TRBJ2-3	few	CAISESQGRGADTQYF	TGTGCCATCAGTGAGTCGCAGGGGCGTGGCGCCGATACGCAGTATTTT
.	TRBV5-6	TRBJ2-1	once	CASSLYVEYSYNEQFF	TGTGCCAGCAGCTTGTATGTCGAGTACTCCTACAATGAGCAGTTCTTC
TRBD1	TRBV5-5	TRBJ1-2	.	CASSRYLDRARGYTF	TGTGCCAGCAGTCGCTACCTAGACAGGGCGAGGGGCTACACCTTC
.	TRBV6-5	TRBJ2-7	.	CASRYSFSEGYEQYF	TGTGCCAGCAGATACTCATTTTCAGAGGGCTACGAGCAGTACTTC
TRBD2	TRBV4-2	TRBJ2-3	.	CASSQYSSGGSPVTDTQYF	TGTGCCAGCAGCCAATATAGTAGCGGGGGCTCCCCCGTCACAGATACGCAGTATTTT
.	TRBV2	TRBJ1-1	.	CASSVEVNTEAFF	TGTGCCAGCAGTGTAGAGGTGAACACTGAAGCTTTCTTT
TRBD1	TRBV10-2	TRBJ1-1	.	CATSDTGGTEAFF	TGCGCCACGTCCGATACAGGGGGCACTGAAGCTTTCTTT
.	TRBV7-9	TRBJ2-7	.	CASSLLLASHEQYF	TGTGCCAGCAGCCTCCTGCTAGCTAGCCACGAGCAGTACTTC
TRBD1	TRBV5-1	TRBJ2-1	.	CASSFRGTDNEQFF	TGCGCCAGCAGCTTCAGAGGGACAGACAATGAGCAGTTCTTC
TRBD1	TRBV5-6	TRBJ1-2	.	CASSFSGGGYGYTF	TGTGCCAGCAGCTTTTCAGGGGGCGGCTATGGCTACACCTTC
TRBD2	TRBV5-1	TRBJ2-7	few	CASSLHTETSGGAFAYEQYF	TGCGCCAGCAGCTTGCATACTGAAACTAGCGGGGGGGCCTTCGCCTACGAGCAGTACTTC
.	TRBV29-1	TRBJ1-3	.	CSASRGYGNTIYF	TGCAGCGCCTCTCGGGGTTATGGAAACACCATATATTTT